A single sample gave rise to the 15 T cell receptor beta chains below, sequenced in a study of cytotoxic CD8 clonotypes in ibrutinib-treated CLL. TCRdb keeps only in-frame clones here, not all; method: immunoSEQ multiplex PCR. The data hold roughly 300,000 clones, with 76% observed a single time. The material sequenced was PBMCs, taken at disease progression, from a patient treated with ibrutinib. The receptors derive from a human donor with chronic lymphocytic leukemia.

CDR3 DNA sequence: TGTGCCACCAGCAGAGGCCCCCAGACGGTTACCTACGAGCAGTACTTC. Protein sequence: CATSRGPQTVTYEQYF. This chain joins TRBV15 and TRBJ2-7; D is ambiguous. Trimming removed 1 base from V and 2 bases from J, with 15 bases in between. The germline gives CDR1 LNHNV, CDR2 YYDKDF (reference sequence). The CDR3 consists of 16 residues.

This clone came up once. The chain has TRBV4-3 and TRBJ2-2, with D perhaps assigned TRBD1 or TRBD2 (6 bases each). This CDR3 has 18 amino acids. Germline V lookup: CDR1 LGHNA, CDR2 YSLEER. V was pared by 4 bases and J by 2 bases, with 20 bases between. CDR3 protein: CASSPFPHGGLNTGELFF. Written as DNA, the CDR3 is TGCGCCAGCAGCCCCTTCCCTCACGGGGGCCTCAACACCGGGGAGCTGTTTTTT.

J is TRBJ2-5 and V is TRBV5-1; no definite D call. This CDR3 region has 14 residues. CDR1 and CDR2 (germline): SGHRS, YFSETQ. V was trimmed by 4 bases and J by 1 base, leaving 11 bases between them. In DNA, the CDR3 is TGCGCCAGCAGCCATCGGGCGATCCAAGAGACCCAGTACTTC. Translating it yields CASSHRAIQETQYF.

The chain employs TRBV7-2 and TRBJ1-2, with D possibly being TRBD1 (5 bases). V was trimmed by 5 bases and J by 4 bases, leaving 14 bases between them. Germline V gene sequence: CDR1 SGHTA, CDR2 FQGNSA. The CDR3 contains 14 residues. CDR3 bases: TGTGCCAGCAGCCCAGTGACAGATGGCTATGGCTACACCTTC. It codes for CASSPVTDGYGYTF.

Only a few counts were recorded for this clone. J is TRBJ1-1 and V is TRBV29-1, with D possibly TRBD1 on 5 matching bases. The V gene's germline CDR1 is SQVTM and CDR2 ANQGSEA. The CDR3 contains 10 residues. V was clipped by 7 bases and J by 8 bases, with 11 bases between them. The CDR3 DNA is TGCAGCGCCTCCGGGACGGAAGCTTTCTTT. Protein sequence: CSASGTEAFF.

The chain couples TRBV18 to TRBJ2-3; D is undetermined. The CDR3 is 15 amino acids. Germline lookup yields CDR1 KGHSH and CDR2 LQKENI. Trimming stripped 2 bases from V and 2 bases from J, with 11 bases between. DNA of the CDR3: TGTGCCAGCTCACCAAATCAAAGACTCACAGATACGCAGTATTTT. Amino acids: CASSPNQRLTDTQYF. The entire variable domain, with the rest obtained from reference TRBV18 and TRBJ2-3, is as follows: NAGVMQNPRHLVRRRGQEARLRCSPMKGHSHVYWYRQLPEEGLKFMVYLQKENIIDESGMPKERFSAEFPKEGPSILRIQQVVRGDSAAYFCASSPNQRLTDTQYFGPGTRLTVL.

V gene TRBV18 combines with J gene TRBJ2-4; D is unresolved. The germline V gene encodes CDR1 KGHSH and CDR2 LQKENI. This CDR3 is built from 15 residues. V lost 2 bases, J lost 4 bases, and 12 bases lay in between. The DNA of the CDR3 is TGTGCCAGCTCACCAAACTCGGGCACTAAAAACATTCAGTACTTC. As protein: CASSPNSGTKNIQYF.

The rearrangement links TRBV4-3 to TRBJ2-2; D remains unclear. Between the trimmed V and J ends, which lost 4 bases and 6 bases, there was a span of 6 bases. The CDR3 contains 12 residues. Germline lookup yields CDR1 LGHNA and CDR2 YSLEER. CDR3 in amino acids: CASSRRSGELFF. CDR3 sequence (DNA): TGCGCCAGCAGCCGAAGGTCCGGGGAGCTGTTTTTT.

The rearrangement links TRBV5-1 to TRBJ1-2; no definite D call. Trimming took 0 bases from V and 4 from J, leaving 7 bases between them. This CDR3 is built from 13 residues. Germline values: CDR1 SGHRS, CDR2 YFSETQ. The CDR3: CASSLDRCYGYTF. CDR3 DNA sequence: TGCGCCAGCAGCTTGGATCGGTGCTATGGCTACACCTTC.

The chain is built from TRBV11-2 and TRBJ2-2; no firm D call. Trimming removed 6 bases from V and 1 base from J, with 12 bases in between. The CDR3 totals 15 residues. Per germline, CDR1 SGHAT and CDR2 FQNNGV. DNA for the CDR3: TGTGCCAGCAGTCTGAGATCTCAGAACACCGGGGAGCTGTTTTTT. This codes for CASSLRSQNTGELFF.

The chain couples TRBV7-3 to TRBJ2-3, with D tentatively TRBD2 (5 bases). CDR3 length equals 16 residues. Between the trimmed V and J ends, which lost 2 bases and 4 bases, there was a span of 16 bases. Germline loops: CDR1 SGHTA, CDR2 FQGTGA. The CDR3 spells CASSLGETHWADTQYF. The CDR3 DNA follows: TGTGCCAGCAGCTTAGGGGAGACCCATTGGGCAGATACGCAGTATTTT.

This chain links TRBV9 with TRBJ1-2; D is ambiguous. The CDR3 contains 15 residues. V was shortened by 0 bases and J by 1 base, with 10 bases between the two germline ends. Germline-derived CDR1 and CDR2 are SGDLS and YYNGEE. In DNA, the CDR3 is TGTGCCAGCAGCGTAGGGTCGGCAGATAACTATGGCTACACCTTC. Translating gives CASSVGSADNYGYTF.

The rearrangement uses TRBV5-1 and TRBJ2-2; 9 positions match TRBD1. The CDR3 length is 16 residues. The V gene's germline CDR1 is SGHRS and CDR2 YFSETQ. Trimming removed 4 bases from V and 1 base from J; junction bases left unmatched: 5. The CDR3 protein is CASSPLTGGNTGELFF. The CDR3 nucleotides read TGCGCCAGCAGCCCACTGACAGGGGGGAACACCGGGGAGCTGTTTTTT.

In this sample, this clone turned up a few times. The J gene is TRBJ1-1, the V gene TRBV5-4; D is unresolved. The CDR3 length is 11 residues. Trimming pared 2 bases from V and 8 bases from J, leaving 7 bases between. Germline V gene lookup returns CDR1 SGHNT and CDR2 YYREEE (reference sequence). The CDR3 protein is CASSLGREAFF. The CDR3 nucleotides read TGTGCCAGCAGCTTAGGTAGGGAAGCTTTCTTT.

The chain employs TRBV5-6 and TRBJ2-5; perhaps D is TRBD1 or TRBD2 (5 bases each). The V gene's germline CDR1 is SGHDT and CDR2 YYEEEE. The CDR3 is 14 amino acids. The V end was cut by 1 base, the J end by 2 bases, with 9 bases between. The CDR3: CASSLRGGQETQYF. The CDR3 nucleotides read TGTGCCAGCAGCTTGCGTGGGGGTCAAGAGACCCAGTACTTC.